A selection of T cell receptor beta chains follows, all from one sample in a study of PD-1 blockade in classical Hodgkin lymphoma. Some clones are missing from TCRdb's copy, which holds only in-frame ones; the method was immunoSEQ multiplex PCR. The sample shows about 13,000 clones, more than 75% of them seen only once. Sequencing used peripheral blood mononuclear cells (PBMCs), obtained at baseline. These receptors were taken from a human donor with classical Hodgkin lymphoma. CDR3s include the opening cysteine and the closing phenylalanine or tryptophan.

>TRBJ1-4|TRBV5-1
CASSLLAGATNEKLFF
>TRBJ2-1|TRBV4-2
CASSQEGVGYNEQFF
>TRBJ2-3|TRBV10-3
CATGENTDTQYF
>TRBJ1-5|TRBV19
CASSIGYRAHQPQHF
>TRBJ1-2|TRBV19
CASSQPGQGIGYTF
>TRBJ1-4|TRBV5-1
CASSLVRARHEKLFF
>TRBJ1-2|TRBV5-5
CASSLTPDRSGYTF
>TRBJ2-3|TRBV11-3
CASSLRSGGAADTQYF
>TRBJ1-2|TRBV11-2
CASRAGGGGLDGYTF
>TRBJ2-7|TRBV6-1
CASSEAPSGGLYEQYF
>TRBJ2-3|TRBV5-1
CASSFRGAGFEGDTQYF
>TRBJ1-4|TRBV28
CASRPGLSGEKLFF
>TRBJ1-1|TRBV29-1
CSVCLREGTEAFF
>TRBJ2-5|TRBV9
CASSVVEGGETQYF
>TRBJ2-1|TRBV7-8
CASSLAPLVGNEQFF
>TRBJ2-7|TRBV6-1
CASSLPAGMAYEQYF
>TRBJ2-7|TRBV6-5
CASSYSTGNYEQYF
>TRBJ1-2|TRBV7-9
CASSLHRSGDGYTF
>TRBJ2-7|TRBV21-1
CASSKGPMSSYEQYF
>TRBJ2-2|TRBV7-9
CASSPRNSAGELFF
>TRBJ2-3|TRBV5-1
CASSLATSGGDTQYF
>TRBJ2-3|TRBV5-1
CASSSQGSTDTQYF
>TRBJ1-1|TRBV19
CASSKTGAPAFF
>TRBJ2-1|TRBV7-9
CASSLARYNEQFF
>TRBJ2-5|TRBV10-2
CASRALETQYF
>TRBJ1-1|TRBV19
CATVSGGARSTEAFF
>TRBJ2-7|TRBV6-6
CASSQNRASYEQYF
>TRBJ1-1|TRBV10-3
CAISESEGARTEAFF
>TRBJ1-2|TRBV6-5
CASRGRYGTF
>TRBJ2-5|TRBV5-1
CASSLTTSGGQETQYF
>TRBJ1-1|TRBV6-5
CASSRQGGTEAFF
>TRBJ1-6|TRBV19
CASAGQGNSPLHF
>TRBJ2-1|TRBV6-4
CASSDDKGLAASNEQFF
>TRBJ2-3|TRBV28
CASSLPRAASGTDTQYF
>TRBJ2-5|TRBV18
CASSPRQAQETQYF
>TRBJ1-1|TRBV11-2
CASSLDRALAEAFF
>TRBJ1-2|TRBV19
CASSLSMGGVYYGYTF
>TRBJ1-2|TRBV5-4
CASSLKLGQQNGYTF
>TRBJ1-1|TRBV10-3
CATPSSTLSNTEAFF
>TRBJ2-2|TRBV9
CASSARLAGFGTGELFF
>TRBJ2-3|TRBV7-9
CASSYDSTDTQYF
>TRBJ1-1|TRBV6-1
CASSDGFGTGGFDEAFF
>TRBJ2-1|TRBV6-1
CASSDIRGYNEQFF
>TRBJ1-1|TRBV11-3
CASSYYPRANTEAFF
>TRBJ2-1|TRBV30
CAILGGSYYNEQFF
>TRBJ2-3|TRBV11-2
CASSLVGVAGVLIAQYF
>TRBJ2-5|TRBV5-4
CASSFSARSNQETQYF
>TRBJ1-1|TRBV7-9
CASSLWQRNTEAFF
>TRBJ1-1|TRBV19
CASSLLRSKNRGPGQNTEAFF
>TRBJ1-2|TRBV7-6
CASSLVFDPEGGYTF
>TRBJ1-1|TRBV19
CASRDREDTEAFF
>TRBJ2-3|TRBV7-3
CASSLTSGRGTDTQYF
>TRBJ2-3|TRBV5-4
CASSLFGLSSTDTQYF
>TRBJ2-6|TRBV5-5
CASSVGGAGANVLTF
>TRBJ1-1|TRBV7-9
CASSLRMGGGTEAFF
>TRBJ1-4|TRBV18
CASSPPNEKLFF
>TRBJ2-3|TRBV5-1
CASSLGTSGSPDTQYF
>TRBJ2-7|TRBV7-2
CASRSGTSGYEQYF
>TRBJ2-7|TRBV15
CATSSGTAGSYEQYF